Listed below are T cell receptor beta chains from one sample, sequenced in a study of blood T cell repertoires in COVID-19. This table comes from immunoSEQ multiplex PCR, and its TCRdb copy is limited to in-frame clones, with some not included. The table lists 90,000 to 120,000 clones, roughly nine tenths of them singletons, with 4.9% in the top ten. The sequenced sample was peripheral blood. These receptors were taken from a man aged 40-50 years with active or convalescent COVID-19. CDR3s include the opening cysteine and the closing phenylalanine or tryptophan. D genes are given only for firm matches. The size of a clone is reported for some rows only, either as once, few or many, or as a class for expanded clones.

TRBV20-1,-,-,TRBJ2-3,12,TGCAGTGCTAGTGTCCTCACAGATACGCAGTATTTT,CSASVLTDTQYF
TRBV27,-,-,TRBJ2-7,15,TGTGCCAGCAGTCCAGGTGTACCCCCAGGGCTAGAACAGTACTTC,CASSPGVPPGLEQYF
TRBV2,-,-,TRBJ2-1,13,TGTGCCAGCAGCCTTGACAGCTACAATGAGCAGTTCTTC,CASSLDSYNEQFF
TRBV7-2,TRBD2,-,TRBJ2-7,15,TGTGCCAGCAGCCCCATGGGACTAGCGTCGGACGAGCAGTACTTC,CASSPMGLASDEQYF
TRBV28,TRBD2,-,TRBJ2-5,14,TGTGCCAGCAGGTCTATAGCGGGACTAGAGACCCAGTACTTC,CASRSIAGLETQYF
TRBV18,TRBD1,-,TRBJ1-2,12,TGTGCCAGCTCATCAGGGGGCTATGGCTACACCTTC,CASSSGGYGYTF
TRBV2,-,-,TRBJ1-6,18,TGTGCCAGCAGTGGACTAGGGGGGGCGCAAGCAGGGAATTCACCCCTCCACTTT,CASSGLGGAQAGNSPLHF
TRBV18,TRBD1,once,TRBJ2-7,12,TGTGCCAGCTCACGGACAGGGAACGAGCAGTACTTC,CASSRTGNEQYF
TRBV7-9,TRBD2,-,TRBJ2-1,13,TGTGCCAGCAGCTCTAGCGGGACTCCTGAGCAGTTCTTC,CASSSSGTPEQFF
TRBV6-4,TRBD1,-,TRBJ1-5,15,TGTGCCAGATGGACAGGGGGCCCCTGCAATCAGCCCCAGCATTTT,CARWTGGPCNQPQHF
TRBV28,TRBD1,once,TRBJ2-7,15,TGTGCCAGCAGTTTCTTCGACAGGGAAAACTACGAGCAGTACTTC,CASSFFDRENYEQYF
TRBV27,TRBD1,-,TRBJ1-5,16,TGTGCCAGCAGTGCGGAAGGGACAGTAAAGAATCAGCCCCAGCATTTT,CASSAEGTVKNQPQHF
TRBV28,TRBD1,-,TRBJ1-1,13,TGTGCCAGCTGCGGCAGGGGGAATACTGAAGCTTTCTTT,CASCGRGNTEAFF
TRBV19,-,-,TRBJ1-1,15,TGTGCCAGTAGTATGAGGCCCGTCGAGCCCACTGAAGCTTTCTTT,CASSMRPVEPTEAFF